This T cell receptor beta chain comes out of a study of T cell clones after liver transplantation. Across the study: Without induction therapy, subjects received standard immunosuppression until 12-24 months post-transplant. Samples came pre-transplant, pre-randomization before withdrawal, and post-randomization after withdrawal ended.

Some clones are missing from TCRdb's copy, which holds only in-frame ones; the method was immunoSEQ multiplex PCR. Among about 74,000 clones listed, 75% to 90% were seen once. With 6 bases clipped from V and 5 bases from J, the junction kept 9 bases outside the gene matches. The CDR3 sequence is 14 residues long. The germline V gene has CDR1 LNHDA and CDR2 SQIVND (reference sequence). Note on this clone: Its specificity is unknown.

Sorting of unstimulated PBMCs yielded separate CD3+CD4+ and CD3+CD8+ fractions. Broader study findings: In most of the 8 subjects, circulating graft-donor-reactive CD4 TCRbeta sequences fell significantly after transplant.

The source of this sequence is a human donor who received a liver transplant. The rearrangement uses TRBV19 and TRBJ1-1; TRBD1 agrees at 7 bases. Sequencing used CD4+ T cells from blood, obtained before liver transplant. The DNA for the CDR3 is TGTGCCAGTAGGCCGACAGGGTTTAGGACTGAAGCTTTCTTT. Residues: CASRPTGFRTEAFF.